This T cell receptor beta chain comes out of a study of shared clonotypes between healthy human individuals. Details on this clone: The antigen remains unidentified.

Regarding the study as a whole: Against clonotypes common to all four donors, non-shared ones had lower generation probabilities.

Researchers ran the assay at a deep level. The table came from immunoSEQ multiplex PCR; TCRdb's copy has only in-frame clones and leaves some out. The table has nearly 2 million clones, over 85% seen once. Naivety among CD8 cells was defined by CD45RO negativity and positive CCR7 selection, thereby excluding terminally differentiated effector memory CD45RA+ cells. The donors, all of them Caucasian adults, lived in Nashville, Tennessee. CDR1 is KGHSH, CDR2 LQKENI, per germline. The CDR3 extends over 15 amino acids. V lost 2 bases and J lost 7, with 15 bases in between. This rearrangement joins TRBV18 to TRBJ2-1, with a weak D call TRBD2 (5 bases). The specimen sequenced was naive CD8+ T cells sorted from blood. This sequence was found in a man aged 18 to 30 in good health. CDR3 coding DNA: TGTGCCAGCTCACCATCCTATCCCCCGGGGAATGAGCAGTTCTTC. This translates into CASSPSYPPGNEQFF.